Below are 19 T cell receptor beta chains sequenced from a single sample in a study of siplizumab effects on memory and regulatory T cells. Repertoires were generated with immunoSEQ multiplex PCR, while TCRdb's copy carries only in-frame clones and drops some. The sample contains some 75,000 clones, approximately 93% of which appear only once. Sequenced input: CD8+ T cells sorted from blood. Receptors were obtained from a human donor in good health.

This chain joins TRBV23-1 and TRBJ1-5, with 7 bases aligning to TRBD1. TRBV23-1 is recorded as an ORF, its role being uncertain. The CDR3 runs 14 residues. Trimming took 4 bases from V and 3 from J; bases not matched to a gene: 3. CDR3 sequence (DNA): TGCGCCAGCAGTCCAGACAGGGTCAATCAGCCCCAGCATTTT. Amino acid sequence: CASSPDRVNQPQHF.

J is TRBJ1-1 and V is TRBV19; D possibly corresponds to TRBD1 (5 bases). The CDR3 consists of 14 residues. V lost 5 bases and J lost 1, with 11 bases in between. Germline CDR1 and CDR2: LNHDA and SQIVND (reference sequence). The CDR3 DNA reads TGTGCCAGTAGTGACGGGGACCCGAACACTGAAGCTTTCTTT. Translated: CASSDGDPNTEAFF.

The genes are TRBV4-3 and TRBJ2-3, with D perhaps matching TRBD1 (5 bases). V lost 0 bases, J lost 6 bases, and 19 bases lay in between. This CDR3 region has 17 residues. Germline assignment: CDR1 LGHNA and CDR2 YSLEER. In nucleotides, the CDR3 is TGCGCCAGCAGCCAAGATAAGATATCAGGGCCCTCGGATACGCAGTATTTT. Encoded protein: CASSQDKISGPSDTQYF.

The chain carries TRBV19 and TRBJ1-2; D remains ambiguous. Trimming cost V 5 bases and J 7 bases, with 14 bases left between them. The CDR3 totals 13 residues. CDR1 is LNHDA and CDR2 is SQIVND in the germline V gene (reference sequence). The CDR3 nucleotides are TGTGCCAGTAGTGCAGCAGGTCCCCTTGGCTACACCTTC. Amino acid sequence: CASSAAGPLGYTF.

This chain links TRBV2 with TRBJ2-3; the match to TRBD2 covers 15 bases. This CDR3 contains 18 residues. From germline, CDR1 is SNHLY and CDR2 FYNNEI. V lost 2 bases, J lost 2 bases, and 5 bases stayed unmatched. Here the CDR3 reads CASSESGTSGGLTDTQYF. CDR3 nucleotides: TGTGCCAGCAGTGAATCCGGGACTAGCGGGGGGCTCACAGATACGCAGTATTTT.

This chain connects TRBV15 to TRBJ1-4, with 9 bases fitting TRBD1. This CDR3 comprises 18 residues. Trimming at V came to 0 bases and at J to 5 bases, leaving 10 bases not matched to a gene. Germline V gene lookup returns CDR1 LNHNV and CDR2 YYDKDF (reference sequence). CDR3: CATSRDRLQGAKNEKLFF. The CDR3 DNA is TGTGCCACCAGCAGAGATCGCTTACAGGGGGCGAAAAATGAAAAACTGTTTTTT.

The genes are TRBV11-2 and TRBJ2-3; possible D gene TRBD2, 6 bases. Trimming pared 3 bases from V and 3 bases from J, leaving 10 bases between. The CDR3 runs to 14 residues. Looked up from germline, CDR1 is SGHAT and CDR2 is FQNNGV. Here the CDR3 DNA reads TGTGCCAGCAGCTTGGGGGGTGGGACAGATACGCAGTATTTT. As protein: CASSLGGGTDTQYF.

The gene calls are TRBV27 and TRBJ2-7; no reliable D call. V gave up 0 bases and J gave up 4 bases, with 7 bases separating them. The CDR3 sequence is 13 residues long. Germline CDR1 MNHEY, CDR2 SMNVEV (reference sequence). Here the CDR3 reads CASSLSSQYEQYF. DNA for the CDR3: TGTGCCAGCAGTTTATCCTCCCAGTACGAGCAGTACTTC.

The CDR3 DNA follows: TGTGCCAGCAGCTTAGGGGGTCAAAATCAGCCCCAGCATTTT. Translated: CASSLGGQNQPQHF. The chain combines TRBV7-9 with TRBJ1-5; no clear D. The V end lost 1 base, the J end lost 4 bases, and 8 bases lay between the germline ends. Germline V gene data show CDR1 as SEHNR and CDR2 as FQNEAQ (reference sequence). The CDR3 is 14 residues long. The variable domain in full, completed from reference TRBV7-9 and TRBJ1-5, reads DTGVSQNPRHKITKRGQNVTFRCDPISEHNRLYWYRQTLGQGPEFLTYFQNEAQLEKSRLLSDRFSAERPKGSFSTLEIQRTEQGDSAMYLCASSLGGQNQPQHFGDGTRLSIL.

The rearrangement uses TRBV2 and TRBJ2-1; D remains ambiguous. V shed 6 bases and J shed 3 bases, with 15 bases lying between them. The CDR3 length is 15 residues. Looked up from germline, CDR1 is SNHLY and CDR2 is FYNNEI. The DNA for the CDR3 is TGTGCCAGCAGCGAAATTTTCCAGGACTACAATGAGCAGTTCTTC. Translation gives CASSEIFQDYNEQFF.

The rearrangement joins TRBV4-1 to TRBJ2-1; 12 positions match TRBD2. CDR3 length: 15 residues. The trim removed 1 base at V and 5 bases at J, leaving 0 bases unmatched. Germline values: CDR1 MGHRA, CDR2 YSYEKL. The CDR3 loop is CASSQGLAGDNEQFF. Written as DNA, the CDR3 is TGCGCCAGCAGCCAAGGACTAGCGGGGGACAATGAGCAGTTCTTC.

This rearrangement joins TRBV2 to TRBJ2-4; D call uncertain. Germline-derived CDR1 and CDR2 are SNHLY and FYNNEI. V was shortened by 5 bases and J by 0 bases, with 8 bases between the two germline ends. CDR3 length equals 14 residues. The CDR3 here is CASSPDLAKNIQYF. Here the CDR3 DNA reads TGTGCCAGCAGTCCCGACCTAGCCAAAAACATTCAGTACTTC.

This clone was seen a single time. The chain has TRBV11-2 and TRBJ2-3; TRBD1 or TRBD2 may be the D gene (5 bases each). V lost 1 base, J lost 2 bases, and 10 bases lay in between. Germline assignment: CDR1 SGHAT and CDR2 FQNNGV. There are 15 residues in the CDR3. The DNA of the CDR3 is TGTGCCAGCAGCTTAGCGGGGCGCCACACAGATACGCAGTATTTT. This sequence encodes CASSLAGRHTDTQYF.

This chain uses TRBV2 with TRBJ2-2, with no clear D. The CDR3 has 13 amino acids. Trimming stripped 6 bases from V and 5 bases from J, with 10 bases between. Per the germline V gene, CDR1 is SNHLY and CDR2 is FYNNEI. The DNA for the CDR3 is TGTGCCAGCAGATCGACGGATACCGGGGAGCTGTTTTTT. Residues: CASRSTDTGELFF.

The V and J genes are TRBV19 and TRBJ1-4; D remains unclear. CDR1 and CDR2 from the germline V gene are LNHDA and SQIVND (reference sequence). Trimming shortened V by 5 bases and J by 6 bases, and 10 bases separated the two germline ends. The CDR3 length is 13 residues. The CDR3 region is CASSPQVDEKLFF. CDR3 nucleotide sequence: TGTGCCAGTAGTCCACAAGTAGATGAAAAACTGTTTTTT.

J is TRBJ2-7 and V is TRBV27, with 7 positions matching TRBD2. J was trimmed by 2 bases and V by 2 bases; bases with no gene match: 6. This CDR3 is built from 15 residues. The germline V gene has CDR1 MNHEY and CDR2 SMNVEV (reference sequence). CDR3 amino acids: CASSLGPSGPYEQYF. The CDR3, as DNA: TGTGCCAGCAGTTTAGGCCCTAGCGGCCCCTACGAGCAGTACTTC.

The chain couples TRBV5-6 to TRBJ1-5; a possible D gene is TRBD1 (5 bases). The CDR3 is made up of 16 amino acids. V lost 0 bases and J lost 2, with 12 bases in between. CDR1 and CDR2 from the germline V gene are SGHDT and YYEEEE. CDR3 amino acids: CASSLAGGVGNQPQHF. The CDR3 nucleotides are TGTGCCAGCAGCTTGGCCGGGGGTGTAGGCAATCAGCCCCAGCATTTT.

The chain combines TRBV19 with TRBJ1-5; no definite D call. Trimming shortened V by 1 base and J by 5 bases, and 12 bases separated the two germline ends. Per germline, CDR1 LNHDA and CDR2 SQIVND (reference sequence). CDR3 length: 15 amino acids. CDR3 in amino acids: CASSIAQSGHQPQHF. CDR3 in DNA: TGTGCCAGTAGTATAGCGCAGTCCGGGCATCAGCCCCAGCATTTT.

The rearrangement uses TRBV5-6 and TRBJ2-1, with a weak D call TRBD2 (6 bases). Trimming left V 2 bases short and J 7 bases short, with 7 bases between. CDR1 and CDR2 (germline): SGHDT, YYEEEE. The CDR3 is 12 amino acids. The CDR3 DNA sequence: TGTGCCAGCAGCTTCGGAGGGAATGAGCAGTTCTTC. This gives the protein CASSFGGNEQFF.